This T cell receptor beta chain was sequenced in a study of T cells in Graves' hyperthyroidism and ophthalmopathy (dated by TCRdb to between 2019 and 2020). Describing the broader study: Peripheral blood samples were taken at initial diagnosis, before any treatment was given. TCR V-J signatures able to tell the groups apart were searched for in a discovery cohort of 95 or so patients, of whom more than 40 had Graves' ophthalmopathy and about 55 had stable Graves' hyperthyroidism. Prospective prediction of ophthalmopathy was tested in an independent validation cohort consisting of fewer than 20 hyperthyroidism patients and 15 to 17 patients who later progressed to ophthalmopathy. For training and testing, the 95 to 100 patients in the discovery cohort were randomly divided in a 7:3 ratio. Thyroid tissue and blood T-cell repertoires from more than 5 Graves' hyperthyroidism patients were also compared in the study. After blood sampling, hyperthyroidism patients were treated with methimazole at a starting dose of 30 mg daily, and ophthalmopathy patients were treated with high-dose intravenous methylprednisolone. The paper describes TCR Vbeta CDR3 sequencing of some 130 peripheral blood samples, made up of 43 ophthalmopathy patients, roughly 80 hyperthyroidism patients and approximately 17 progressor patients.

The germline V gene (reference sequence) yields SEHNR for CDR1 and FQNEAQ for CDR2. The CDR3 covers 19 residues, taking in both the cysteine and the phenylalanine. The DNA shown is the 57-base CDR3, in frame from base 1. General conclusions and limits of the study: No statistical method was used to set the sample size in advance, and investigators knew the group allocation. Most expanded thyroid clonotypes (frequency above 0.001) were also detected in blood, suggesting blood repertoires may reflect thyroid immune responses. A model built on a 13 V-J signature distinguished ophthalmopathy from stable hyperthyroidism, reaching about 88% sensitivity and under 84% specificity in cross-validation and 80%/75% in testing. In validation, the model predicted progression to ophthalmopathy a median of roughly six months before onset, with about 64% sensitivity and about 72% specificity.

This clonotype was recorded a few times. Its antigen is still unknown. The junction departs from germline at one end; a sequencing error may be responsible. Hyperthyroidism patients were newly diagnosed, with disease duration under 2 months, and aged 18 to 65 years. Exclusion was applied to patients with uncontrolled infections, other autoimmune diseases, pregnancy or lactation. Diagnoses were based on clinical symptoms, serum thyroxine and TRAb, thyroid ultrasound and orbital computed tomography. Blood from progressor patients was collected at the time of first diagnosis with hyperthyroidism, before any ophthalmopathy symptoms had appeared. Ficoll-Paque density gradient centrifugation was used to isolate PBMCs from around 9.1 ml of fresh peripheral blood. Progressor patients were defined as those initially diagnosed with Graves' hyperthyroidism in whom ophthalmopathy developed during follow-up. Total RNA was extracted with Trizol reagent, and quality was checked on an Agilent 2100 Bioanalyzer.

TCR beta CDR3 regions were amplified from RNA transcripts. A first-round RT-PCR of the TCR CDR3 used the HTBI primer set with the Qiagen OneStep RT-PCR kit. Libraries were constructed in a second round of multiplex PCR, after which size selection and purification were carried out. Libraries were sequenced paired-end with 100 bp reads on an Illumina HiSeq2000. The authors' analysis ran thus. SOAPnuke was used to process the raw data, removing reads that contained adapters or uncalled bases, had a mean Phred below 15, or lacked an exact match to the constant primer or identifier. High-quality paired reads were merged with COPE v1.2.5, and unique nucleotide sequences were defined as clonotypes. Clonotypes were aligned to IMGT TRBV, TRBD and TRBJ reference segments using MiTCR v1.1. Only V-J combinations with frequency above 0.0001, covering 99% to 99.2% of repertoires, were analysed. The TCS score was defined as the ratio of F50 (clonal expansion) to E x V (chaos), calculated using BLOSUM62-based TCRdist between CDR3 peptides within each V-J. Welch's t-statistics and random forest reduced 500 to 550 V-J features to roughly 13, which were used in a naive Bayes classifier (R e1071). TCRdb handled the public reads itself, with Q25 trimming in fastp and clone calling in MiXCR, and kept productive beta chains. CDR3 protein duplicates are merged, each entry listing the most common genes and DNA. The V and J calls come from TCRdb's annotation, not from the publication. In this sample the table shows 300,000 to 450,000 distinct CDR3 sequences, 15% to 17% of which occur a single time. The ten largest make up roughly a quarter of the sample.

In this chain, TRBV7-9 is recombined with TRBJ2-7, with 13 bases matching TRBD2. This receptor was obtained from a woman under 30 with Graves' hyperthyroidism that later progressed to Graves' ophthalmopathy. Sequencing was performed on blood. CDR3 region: CVSTSSRLAGGLDSYEQYF. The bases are TGTGTCAGCACGTCCTCCCGACTAGCGGGAGGCTTAGACTCCTACGAGCAGTACTTC.